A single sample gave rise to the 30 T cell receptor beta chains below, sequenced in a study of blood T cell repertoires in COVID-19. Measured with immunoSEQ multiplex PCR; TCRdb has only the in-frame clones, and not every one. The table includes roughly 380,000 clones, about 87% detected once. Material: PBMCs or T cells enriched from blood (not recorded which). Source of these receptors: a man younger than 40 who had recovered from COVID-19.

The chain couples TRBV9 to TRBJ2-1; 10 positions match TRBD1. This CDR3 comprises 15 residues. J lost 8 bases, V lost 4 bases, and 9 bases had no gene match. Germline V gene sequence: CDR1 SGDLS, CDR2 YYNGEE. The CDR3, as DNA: TGTGCCAGCAGCCCCCGGGACAGGGGTTACGATGAGCAGTTCTTC. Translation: CASSPRDRGYDEQFF. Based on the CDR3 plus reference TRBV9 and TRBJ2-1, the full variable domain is DSGVTQTPKHLITATGQRVTLRCSPRSGDLSVYWYQQSLDQGLQFLIQYYNGEERAKGNILERFSAQQFPDLHSELNLSSLELGDSALYFCASSPRDRGYDEQFFGPGTRLTVL.

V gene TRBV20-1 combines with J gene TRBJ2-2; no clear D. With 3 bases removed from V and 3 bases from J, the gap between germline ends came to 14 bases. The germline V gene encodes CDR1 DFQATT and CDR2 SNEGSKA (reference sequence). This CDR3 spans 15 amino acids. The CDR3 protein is CSASPLGQDTGELFF. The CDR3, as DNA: TGCAGTGCTAGTCCTCTGGGTCAGGACACCGGGGAGCTGTTTTTT.

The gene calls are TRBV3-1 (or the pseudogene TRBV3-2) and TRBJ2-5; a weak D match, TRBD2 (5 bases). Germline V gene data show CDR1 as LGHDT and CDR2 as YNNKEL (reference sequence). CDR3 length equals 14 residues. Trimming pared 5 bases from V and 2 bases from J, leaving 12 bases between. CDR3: CASSKRSLQETQYF. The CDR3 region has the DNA TGTGCCAGCAGCAAGCGGAGTCTTCAAGAGACCCAGTACTTC.

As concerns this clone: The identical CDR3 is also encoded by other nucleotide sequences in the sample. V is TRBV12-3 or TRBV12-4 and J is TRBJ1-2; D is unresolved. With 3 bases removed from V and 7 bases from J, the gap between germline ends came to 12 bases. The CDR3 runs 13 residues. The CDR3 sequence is CASSFSTGGGYTF. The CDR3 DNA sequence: TGTGCCAGCAGTTTTAGTACGGGTGGTGGCTACACCTTC.

CDR3 region: CASGGTFGYTF. The CDR3 region has the DNA TGTGCCAGCGGGGGGACTTTTGGCTACACCTTC. This chain links TRBV6-5 with TRBJ1-2, with D possibly TRBD1 on 5 matching bases. V was clipped by 8 bases and J by 7 bases, with 11 bases between them. The CDR3 sequence is 11 residues long. Looked up from germline, CDR1 is MNHEY and CDR2 is SVGAGI.

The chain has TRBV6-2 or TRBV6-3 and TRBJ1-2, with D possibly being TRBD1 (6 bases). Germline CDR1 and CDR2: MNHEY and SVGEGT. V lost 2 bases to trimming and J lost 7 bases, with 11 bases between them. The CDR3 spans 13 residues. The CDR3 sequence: CASSYLGGPGYTF. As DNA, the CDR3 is TGTGCCAGCAGTTACCTGGGGGGGCCTGGCTACACCTTC.

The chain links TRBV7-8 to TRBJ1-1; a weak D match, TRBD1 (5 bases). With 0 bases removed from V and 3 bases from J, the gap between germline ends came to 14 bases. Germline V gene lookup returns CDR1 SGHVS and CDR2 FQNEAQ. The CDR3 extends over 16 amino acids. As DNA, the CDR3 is TGTGCCAGCAGCTTAGCGCGGGCGGGGGGTTACACTGAAGCTTTCTTT. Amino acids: CASSLARAGGYTEAFF.

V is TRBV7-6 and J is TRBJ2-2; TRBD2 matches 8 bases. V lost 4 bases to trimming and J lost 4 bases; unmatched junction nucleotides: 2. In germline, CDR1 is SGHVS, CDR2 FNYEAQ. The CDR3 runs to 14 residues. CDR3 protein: CASSSAGGTGELFF. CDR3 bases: TGTGCCAGCAGCTCGGCGGGAGGCACCGGGGAGCTGTTTTTT.

CDR3 DNA: TGTGCCTGGAGTGGGGGAGCTGGAGGTCAGCCCCAGCATTTT. Its protein is CAWSGGAGGQPQHF. The genes are TRBV30 and TRBJ1-5, with D uncertain. Germline V gene data show CDR1 as GTSNPN and CDR2 as SVGIG (reference sequence). The CDR3 is 14 amino acids. The V end was cut by 1 base, the J end by 6 bases, with 13 bases between.

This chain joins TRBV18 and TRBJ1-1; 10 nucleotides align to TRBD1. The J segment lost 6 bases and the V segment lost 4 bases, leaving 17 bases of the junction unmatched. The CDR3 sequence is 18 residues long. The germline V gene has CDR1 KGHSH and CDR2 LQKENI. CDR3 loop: CASSRLTRDRGQGAEAFF. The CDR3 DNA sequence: TGTGCCAGCTCACGGTTAACCCGGGACAGGGGTCAGGGGGCTGAAGCTTTCTTT.

CDR3 coding DNA: TGTGCCATCAGTGAGTCTAGGGGGGGCCCCTACGAGCAGTACTTC. As protein: CAISESRGGPYEQYF. The V and J genes are TRBV10-3 and TRBJ2-7; perhaps TRBD2 as D (7 bases). Trimming took 0 bases from V and 2 from J, leaving 11 bases between them. The CDR3 sequence is 15 residues long. CDR1 is ENHRY and CDR2 is SYGVKD in the germline V gene.

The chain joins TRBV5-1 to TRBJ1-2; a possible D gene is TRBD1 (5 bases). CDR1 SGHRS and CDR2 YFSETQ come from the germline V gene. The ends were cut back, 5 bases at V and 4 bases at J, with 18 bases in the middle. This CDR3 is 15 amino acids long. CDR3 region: CASRRLLQGTYGYTF. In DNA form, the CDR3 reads TGCGCCAGCAGACGCCTCCTCCAGGGAACCTATGGCTACACCTTC.

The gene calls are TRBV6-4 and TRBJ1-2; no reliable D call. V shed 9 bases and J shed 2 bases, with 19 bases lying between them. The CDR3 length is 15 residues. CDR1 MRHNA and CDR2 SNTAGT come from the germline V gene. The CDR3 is CARGDGSDSNYGYTF. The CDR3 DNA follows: TGTGCCAGAGGCGACGGGTCCGATTCCAACTATGGCTACACCTTC.

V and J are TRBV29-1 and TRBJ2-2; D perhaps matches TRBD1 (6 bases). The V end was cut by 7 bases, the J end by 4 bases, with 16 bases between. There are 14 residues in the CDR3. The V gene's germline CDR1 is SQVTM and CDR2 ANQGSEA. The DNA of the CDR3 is TGCAGCGCCGTAGCCGGGACAATCACCGGGGAGCTGTTTTTT. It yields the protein CSAVAGTITGELFF.

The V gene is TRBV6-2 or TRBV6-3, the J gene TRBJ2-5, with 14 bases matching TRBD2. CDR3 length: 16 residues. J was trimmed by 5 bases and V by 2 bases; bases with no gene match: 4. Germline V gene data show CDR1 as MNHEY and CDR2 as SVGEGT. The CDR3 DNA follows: TGTGCCAGCAGTTACGCTCGGACTAGCGGGGGGGAGACCCAGTACTTC. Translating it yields CASSYARTSGGETQYF.

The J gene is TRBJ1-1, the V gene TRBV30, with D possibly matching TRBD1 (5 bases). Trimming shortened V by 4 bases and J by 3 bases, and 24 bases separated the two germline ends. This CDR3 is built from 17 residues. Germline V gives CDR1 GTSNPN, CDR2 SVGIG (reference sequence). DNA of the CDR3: TGTGCCTGGATCCCAGGGTTAGTAAGGGCGGAGTACACTGAAGCTTTCTTT. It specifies CAWIPGLVRAEYTEAFF.

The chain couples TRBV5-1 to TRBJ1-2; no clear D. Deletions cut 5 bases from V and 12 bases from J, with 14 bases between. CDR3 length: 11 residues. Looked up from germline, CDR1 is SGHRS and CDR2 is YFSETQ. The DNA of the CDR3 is TGCGCCAGCAGTGACTCCACGGTCGACACCTTC. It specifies CASSDSTVDTF. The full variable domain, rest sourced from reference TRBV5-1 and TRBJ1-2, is KAGVTQTPRYLIKTRGQQVTLSCSPISGHRSVSWYQQTPGQGLQFLFEYFSETQRNKGNFPGRFSGRQFSNSRSEMNVSTLELGDSALYLCASSDSTVDTFGSGTRLTVV.

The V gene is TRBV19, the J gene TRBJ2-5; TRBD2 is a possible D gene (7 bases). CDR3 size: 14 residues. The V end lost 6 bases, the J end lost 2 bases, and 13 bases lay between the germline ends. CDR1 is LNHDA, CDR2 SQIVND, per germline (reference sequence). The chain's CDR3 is CASSGGGPQETQYF. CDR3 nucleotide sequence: TGTGCCAGTAGCGGCGGGGGCCCACAAGAGACCCAGTACTTC.

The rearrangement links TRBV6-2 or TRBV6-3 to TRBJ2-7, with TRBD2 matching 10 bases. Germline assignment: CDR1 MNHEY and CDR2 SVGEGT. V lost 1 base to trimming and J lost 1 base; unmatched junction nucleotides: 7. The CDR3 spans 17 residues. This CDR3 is CASSYLTSGAPSYEQYF. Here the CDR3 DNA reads TGTGCCAGCAGTTACTTAACTAGCGGGGCCCCATCCTACGAGCAGTACTTC.

Here the CDR3 reads CASSQWTGRDTQYF. CDR3 nucleotides: TGTGCCAGCAGCCAATGGACAGGGAGGGATACGCAGTATTTT. This sequence joins TRBV14 and TRBJ2-3; TRBD1 aligns across 8 bases. CDR1 and CDR2 (germline): SGHDN, FVKESK. The CDR3 has 14 residues. Trimming at V came to 2 bases and at J to 6 bases, leaving 4 bases not matched to a gene.

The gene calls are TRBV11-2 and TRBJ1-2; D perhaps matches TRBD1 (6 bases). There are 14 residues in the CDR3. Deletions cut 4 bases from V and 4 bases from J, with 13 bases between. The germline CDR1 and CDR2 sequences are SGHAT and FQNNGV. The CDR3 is CASSSLSRGYGYTF. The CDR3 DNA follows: TGTGCCAGCAGCTCTTTGAGCAGGGGCTATGGCTACACCTTC.

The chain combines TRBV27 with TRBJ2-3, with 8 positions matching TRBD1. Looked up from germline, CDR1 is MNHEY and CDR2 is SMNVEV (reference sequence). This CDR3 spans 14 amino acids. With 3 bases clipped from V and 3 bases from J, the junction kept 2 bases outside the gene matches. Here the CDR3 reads CASSFQGATDTQYF. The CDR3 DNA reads TGTGCCAGCAGTTTCCAGGGGGCAACAGATACGCAGTATTTT.

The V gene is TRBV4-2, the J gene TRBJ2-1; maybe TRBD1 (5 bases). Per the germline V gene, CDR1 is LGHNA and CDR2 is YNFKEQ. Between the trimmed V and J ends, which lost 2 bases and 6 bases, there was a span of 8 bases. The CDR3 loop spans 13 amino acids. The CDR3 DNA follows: TGTGCCAGCAGCCAACCCCAGGGCAATGAGCAGTTCTTC. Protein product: CASSQPQGNEQFF.

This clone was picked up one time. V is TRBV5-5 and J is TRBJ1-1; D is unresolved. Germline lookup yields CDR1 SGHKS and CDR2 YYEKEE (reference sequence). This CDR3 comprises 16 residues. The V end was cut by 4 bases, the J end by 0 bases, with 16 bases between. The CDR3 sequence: CASSQSGVQVNTEAFF. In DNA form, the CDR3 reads TGTGCCAGCAGCCAGTCCGGGGTCCAGGTGAACACTGAAGCTTTCTTT.

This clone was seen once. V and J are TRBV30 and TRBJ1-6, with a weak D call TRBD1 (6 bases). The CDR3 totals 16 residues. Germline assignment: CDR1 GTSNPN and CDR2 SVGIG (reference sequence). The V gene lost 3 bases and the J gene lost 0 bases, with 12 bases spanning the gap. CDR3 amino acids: CAWSWTVSSYNSPLHF. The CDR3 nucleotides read TGTGCCTGGAGCTGGACAGTGAGCTCCTATAATTCACCCCTCCACTTT.

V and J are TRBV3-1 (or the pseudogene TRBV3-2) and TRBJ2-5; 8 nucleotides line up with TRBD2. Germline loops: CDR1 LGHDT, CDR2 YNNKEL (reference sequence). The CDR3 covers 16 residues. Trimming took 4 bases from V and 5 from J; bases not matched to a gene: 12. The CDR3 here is CASSLLGASGQETQYF. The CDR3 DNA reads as TGTGCCAGCAGCCTCCTGGGGGCTAGCGGGCAGGAGACCCAGTACTTC.

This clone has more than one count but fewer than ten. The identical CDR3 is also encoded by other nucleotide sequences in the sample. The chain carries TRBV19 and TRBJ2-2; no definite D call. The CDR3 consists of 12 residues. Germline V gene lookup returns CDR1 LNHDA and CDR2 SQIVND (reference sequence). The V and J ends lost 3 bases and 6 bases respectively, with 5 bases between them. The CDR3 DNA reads TGTGCCAGTAGTATTCAGGCCGGGGAGCTGTTTTTT. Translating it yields CASSIQAGELFF.

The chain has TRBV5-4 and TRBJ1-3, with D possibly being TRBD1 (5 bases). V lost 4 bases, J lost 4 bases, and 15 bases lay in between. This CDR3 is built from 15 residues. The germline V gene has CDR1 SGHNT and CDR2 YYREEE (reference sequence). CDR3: CASSGPRDFGNTIYF. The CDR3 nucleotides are TGTGCCAGCAGCGGCCCCCGGGACTTCGGAAACACCATATATTTT.

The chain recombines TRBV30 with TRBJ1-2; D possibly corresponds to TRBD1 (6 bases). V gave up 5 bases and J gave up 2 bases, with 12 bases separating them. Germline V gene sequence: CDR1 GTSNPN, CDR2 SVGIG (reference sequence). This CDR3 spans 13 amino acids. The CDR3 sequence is CAWGQPGNYGYTF. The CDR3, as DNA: TGTGCCTGGGGACAGCCGGGGAACTATGGCTACACCTTC.

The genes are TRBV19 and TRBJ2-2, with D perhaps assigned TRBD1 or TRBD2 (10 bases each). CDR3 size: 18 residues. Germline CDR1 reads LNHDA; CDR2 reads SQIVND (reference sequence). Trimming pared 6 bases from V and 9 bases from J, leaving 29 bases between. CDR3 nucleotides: TGTGCCAGTAGCGACAGGGGGCCTAGCGGGGGTTCTTTCTGGGAGCTGTTTTTT. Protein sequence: CASSDRGPSGGSFWELFF.